This is a list of T cell receptor beta chains from one sample in a study of T cells in Graves' hyperthyroidism and ophthalmopathy. TCRdb recomputed calls from the multiplex PCR reads with MiXCR, one row per CDR3 protein. Here the sample spans around 380,000 distinct CDR3 sequences, roughly 12% being singletons. The sequencing input was blood. These receptors were taken from a man aged 25-45 years with Graves' hyperthyroidism that later progressed to Graves' ophthalmopathy. Both conserved end residues are part of each CDR3. Fields, in order: V gene, CDR3 length, J gene, CDR3 protein.

>TRBV2|16|TRBJ1-1
CASSEQGQALNTEAFF
>TRBV28|12|TRBJ1-1
CASSLGVSEAFF
>TRBV12-3/TRBV12-4|14|TRBJ1-5
CASSWDQSNQPQHF
>TRBV12-3/TRBV12-4|18|TRBJ1-4
CASSLNLGQGGTNEKLFF
>TRBV7-8|13|TRBJ1-1
CASSLQGLTEAFF
>TRBV20-1|14|TRBJ2-3
CSAAKGGWKDTQYF
>TRBV7-9|15|TRBJ2-7
CASSSGGVSPPGQYF
>TRBV6-4|14|TRBJ2-1
CASSDSARDREQFF
>TRBV7-9|13|TRBJ2-3
CASSARVTDTQYF
>TRBV15|13|TRBJ2-7
CATKQGLEDEQYF
>TRBV7-9|13|TRBJ2-3
CASSWRGTDTQYF
>TRBV14|14|TRBJ2-5
CASSQVSSLETQYF
>TRBV7-8|17|TRBJ2-2
CASSLFWLAGGPGELFF
>TRBV7-8|19|TRBJ2-6
CASSLARRGLDSGANVLTF
>TRBV19|14|TRBJ2-7
CASSMGGTNYEQYF
>TRBV28|14|TRBJ1-2
CASSLRADRTRYTF
>TRBV11-2|13|TRBJ1-2
CASSREGNYGYTF
>TRBV12-3/TRBV12-4|15|TRBJ2-3
CASSDAGTGTDTQYF
>TRBV12-3/TRBV12-4|13|TRBJ2-1
CASSLALSDEQFF
>TRBV19|13|TRBJ2-5
CASSVRGPKTQYF
>TRBV19|14|TRBJ1-2
CASRADWGREGYTF
>TRBV12-3/TRBV12-4|12|TRBJ2-5
CASSLEATTQYF